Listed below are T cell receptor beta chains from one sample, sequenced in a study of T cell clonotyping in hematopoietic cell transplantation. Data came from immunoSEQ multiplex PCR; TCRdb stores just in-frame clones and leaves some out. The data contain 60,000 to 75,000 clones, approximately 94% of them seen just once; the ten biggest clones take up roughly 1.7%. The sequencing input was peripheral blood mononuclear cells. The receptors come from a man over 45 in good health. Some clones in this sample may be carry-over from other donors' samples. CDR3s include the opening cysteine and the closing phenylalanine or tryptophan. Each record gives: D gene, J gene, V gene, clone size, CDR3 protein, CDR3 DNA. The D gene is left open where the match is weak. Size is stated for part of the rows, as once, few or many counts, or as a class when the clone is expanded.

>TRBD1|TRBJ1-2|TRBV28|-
CASRPRGWDGYTF
TGTGCCAGCAGGCCCAGGGGGTGGGATGGCTACACCTTC
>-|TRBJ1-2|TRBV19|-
CASIRGSYGYTF
TGTGCCAGTATCCGGGGATCCTATGGCTACACCTTC
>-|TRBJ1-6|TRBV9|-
CASSAHGGLYNSPLHF
TGTGCCAGCAGCGCCCACGGGGGGCTCTATAATTCACCCCTCCACTTT
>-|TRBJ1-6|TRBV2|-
CASSIRDIAPLHF
TGTGCCAGCAGCATACGGGACATTGCACCCCTCCACTTT
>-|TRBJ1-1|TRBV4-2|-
CASSQDNQYTEAFF
TGTGCCAGCAGCCAAGATAACCAGTACACTGAAGCTTTCTTT
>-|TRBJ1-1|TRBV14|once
CASSPQGTRAFF
TGTGCCAGCAGCCCCCAGGGGACAAGAGCTTTCTTT
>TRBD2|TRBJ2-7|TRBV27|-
CASRSPSGGKPPEQYF
TGTGCCAGCAGATCACCCAGCGGGGGGAAACCCCCCGAGCAGTACTTC
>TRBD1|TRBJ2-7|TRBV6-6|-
CASTPDQGQASYEQYF
TGTGCCAGCACTCCCGATCAGGGACAGGCCTCCTACGAGCAGTACTTC
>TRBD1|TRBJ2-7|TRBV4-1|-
CASSPLGQGYYEQYF
TGCGCCAGCAGCCCGCTGGGACAGGGTTACTACGAGCAGTACTTC
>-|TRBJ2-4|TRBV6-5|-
CASKGDPSFKNIQYF
TGTGCCAGCAAGGGGGACCCTAGCTTCAAAAACATTCAGTACTTC
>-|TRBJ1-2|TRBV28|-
CASSSQGNDGYTF
TGTGCCAGCAGTTCCCAGGGAAACGATGGCTACACCTTC
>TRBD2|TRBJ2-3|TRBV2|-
CASSGPGGGTDTQYF
TGTGCCAGCAGTGGCCCGGGGGGGGGCACAGATACGCAGTATTTT
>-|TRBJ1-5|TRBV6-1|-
CASYFGGAADQPQHF
TGTGCCAGCTACTTTGGCGGGGCAGCGGATCAGCCCCAGCATTTT
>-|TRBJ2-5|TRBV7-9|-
CASSQTFAETQYF
TGTGCCAGCAGCCAAACCTTCGCGGAGACCCAGTACTTC
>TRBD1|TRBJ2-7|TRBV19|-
CASTPGQGDYEQYF
TGTGCCAGTACACCGGGACAGGGCGACTACGAGCAGTACTTC
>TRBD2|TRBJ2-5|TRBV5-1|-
CASSSRGAGGVETQYF
TGCGCCAGCAGCTCCCGGGGAGCGGGAGGGGTGGAGACCCAGTACTTC
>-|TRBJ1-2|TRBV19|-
CASSIDSVSGYTF
TGTGCCAGTAGTATCGACAGTGTCAGTGGCTACACCTTC
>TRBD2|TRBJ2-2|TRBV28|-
CASSLNGLGSGGELFF
TGTGCCAGCAGTTTAAATGGACTAGGCTCCGGCGGGGAGCTGTTTTTT
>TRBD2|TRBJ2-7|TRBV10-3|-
CAIKAGGQYEQYF
TGTGCCATCAAGGCGGGAGGCCAGTACGAGCAGTACTTC
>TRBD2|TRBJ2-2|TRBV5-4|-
CASSPGLGPGELFF
TGTGCCAGCAGCCCGGGACTAGGGCCCGGGGAGCTGTTTTTT
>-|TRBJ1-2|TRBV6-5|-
CASSRTPETYGYTF
TGTGCCAGCAGTAGGACCCCTGAAACCTATGGCTACACCTTC
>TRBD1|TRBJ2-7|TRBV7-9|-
CASSLATGGIYEQYF
TGTGCCAGCAGCTTAGCTACAGGGGGCATCTACGAGCAGTACTTC
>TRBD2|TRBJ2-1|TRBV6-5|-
CASSKGTSGIQEQFF
TGTGCCAGCAGCAAAGGGACTAGCGGGATACAAGAGCAGTTCTTC
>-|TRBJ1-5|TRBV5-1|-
CASSPGQDKEPQHF
TGCGCCAGCAGCCCCGGCCAGGACAAGGAGCCCCAGCATTTT
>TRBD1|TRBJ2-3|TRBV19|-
CASTYDKPGQGKGTQYF
TGTGCCAGTACCTATGATAAACCGGGACAGGGGAAGGGTACGCAGTATTTT
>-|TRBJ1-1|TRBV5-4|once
CASSFGGDRNTEAFF
TGTGCCAGCAGCTTCGGTGGTGATAGGAACACTGAAGCTTTCTTT
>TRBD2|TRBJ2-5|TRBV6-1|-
CASSEYGTSLSQYF
TGTGCCAGCAGTGAATATGGGACTAGTTTGTCCCAGTACTTC
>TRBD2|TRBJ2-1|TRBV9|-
CASSVAGGSISYNEQFF
TGTGCCAGCAGCGTAGCCGGGGGGTCGATATCCTACAATGAGCAGTTCTTC
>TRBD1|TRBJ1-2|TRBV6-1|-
CASSVLLTGADGYTF
TGTGCCAGCAGTGTACTACTGACAGGGGCCGATGGCTACACCTTC
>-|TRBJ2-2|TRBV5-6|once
CASSFLDSGTGELFF
TGTGCCAGCAGCTTTCTTGACAGTGGCACCGGGGAGCTGTTTTTT
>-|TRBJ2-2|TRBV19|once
CASSTLNGELFF
TGTGCCAGTAGTACCCTCAACGGGGAGCTGTTTTTT
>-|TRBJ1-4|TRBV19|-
CASSQGATNEKLFF
TGTGCCAGTTCCCAGGGAGCAACTAATGAAAAACTGTTTTTT
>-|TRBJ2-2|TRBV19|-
CAARAGTGELFF
TGTGCCGCCAGAGCGGGCACCGGGGAGCTGTTTTTT
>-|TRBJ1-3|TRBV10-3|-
CAISTGSGNTIYF
TGTGCCATTTCCACAGGCTCTGGAAACACCATATATTTT
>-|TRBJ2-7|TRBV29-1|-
CSVSYSSYEQYF
TGCAGCGTAAGTTATAGCTCCTACGAGCAGTACTTC
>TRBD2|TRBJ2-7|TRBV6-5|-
CASFSTSGSYEQYF
TGTGCCAGCTTCTCGACTAGCGGCTCCTACGAGCAGTACTTC
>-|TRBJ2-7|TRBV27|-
CASSLRESSYEQYF
TGTGCCAGCAGTTTAAGGGAGAGCTCCTACGAGCAGTACTTC
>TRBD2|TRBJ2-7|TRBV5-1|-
CASSPGLEEQYF
TGCGCCAGCAGCCCGGGACTAGAGGAGCAGTACTTC
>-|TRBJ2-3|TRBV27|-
CASRSAADTQYF
TGTGCCAGCAGATCAGCGGCAGATACGCAGTATTTT
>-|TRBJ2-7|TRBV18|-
CASSPKRPEQYF
TGTGCCAGCTCACCGAAGCGCCCCGAGCAGTACTTC
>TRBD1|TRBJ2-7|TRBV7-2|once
CASSSLRRQGFDEQYF
TGTGCCAGCAGCTCACTCCGGAGACAGGGTTTTGACGAGCAGTACTTC
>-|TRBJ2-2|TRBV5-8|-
CASSLRLATYTGELFF
TGTGCCAGCAGCTTGCGTTTAGCCACCTACACCGGGGAGCTGTTTTTT
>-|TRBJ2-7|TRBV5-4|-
CASSLNGGLYEQYF
TGTGCCAGCAGCTTGAATGGGGGACTCTACGAGCAGTACTTC
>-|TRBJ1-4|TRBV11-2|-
CASSLTGGRNEKLFF
TGTGCCAGCAGCTTAACAGGCGGGCGTAATGAAAAACTGTTTTTT
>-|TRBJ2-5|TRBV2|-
CASSPKGERYF
TGTGCCAGCAGTCCCAAGGGAGAGCGGTACTTC
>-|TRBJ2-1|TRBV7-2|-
CASKEQLNEQFF
TGTGCCAGCAAAGAGCAGCTGAATGAGCAGTTCTTC
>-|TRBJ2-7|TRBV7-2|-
CASSLGDIYEQYF
TGTGCCAGCAGCTTAGGAGATATCTACGAGCAGTACTTC